This entry lists 30 T cell receptor beta chains sequenced from one sample in a study of control samples from healthy donors and cancer patients. Repertoires were generated with immunoSEQ multiplex PCR, while TCRdb's copy carries only in-frame clones and drops some. The table records 100,000 to 150,000 clones, about 90% of them present only once. The specimen sequenced was blood. The receptors were gathered from a man aged 18 to 29 in good health.

The chain uses TRBV27 and TRBJ2-7; 9 bases line up with TRBD2. V gave up 6 bases and J gave up 0 bases; unmatched junction bases: 6. CDR3 length equals 15 residues. The germline V gene encodes CDR1 MNHEY and CDR2 SMNVEV (reference sequence). The CDR3 is CASRGAGGVSYEQYF. Here the CDR3 DNA reads TGTGCCAGCAGGGGAGCGGGAGGCGTCTCCTACGAGCAGTACTTC.

This clone appeared a single time. The rearrangement links TRBV7-2 to TRBJ2-3, with 8 bases fitting TRBD2. V gave up 4 bases and J gave up 8 bases; unmatched junction bases: 5. Germline lookup yields CDR1 SGHTA and CDR2 FQGNSA. The CDR3 totals 13 residues. The CDR3 reads CASSSSGLATQYF. DNA of the CDR3: TGTGCCAGCAGCTCTAGCGGGCTGGCTACGCAGTATTTT.

The gene calls are TRBV7-2 and TRBJ2-3; 9 bases are shared with TRBD1. The length of the CDR3 is 15 residues. V lost 2 bases to trimming and J lost 6 bases; unmatched junction nucleotides: 6. CDR1 and CDR2 from the germline V gene are SGHTA and FQGNSA. The CDR3 protein is CASSLLGQGMDTQYF. CDR3 DNA: TGTGCCAGCAGCTTATTGGGACAGGGAATGGATACGCAGTATTTT.

V is TRBV10-3 and J is TRBJ1-2; no clear D. V was trimmed by 2 bases and J by 0 bases, leaving 4 bases between them. Germline CDR1 ENHRY, CDR2 SYGVKD. The CDR3 spans 13 residues. The CDR3 sequence is CAISERANYGYTF. CDR3 nucleotide sequence: TGTGCCATCAGTGAGAGGGCTAACTATGGCTACACCTTC.

The CDR3 reads CASSELDRFYEQYF. The CDR3 region has the DNA TGTGCCAGCAGTGAATTGGACAGATTCTACGAGCAGTACTTC. This chain joins TRBV6-1 and TRBJ2-7, with D possibly being TRBD1 (6 bases). The CDR3 is 14 amino acids. V gave up 2 bases and J gave up 3 bases, with 11 bases separating them. Germline CDR1 is MNHNS and CDR2 is SASEGT.

The V call is TRBV28, the J call TRBJ2-1; D not resolved. Germline V gene lookup returns CDR1 MDHEN and CDR2 SYDVKM. Deletions cut 2 bases from V and 14 bases from J, with 16 bases between. The CDR3 totals 13 residues. The CDR3 loop is CASSLIGFQFEFF. CDR3 DNA sequence: TGTGCCAGCAGTTTAATCGGCTTTCAGTTCGAGTTCTTC.

V gene TRBV5-1 combines with J gene TRBJ2-1; D is perhaps TRBD1 or TRBD2 (5 bases each). Germline CDR1 is SGHRS and CDR2 is YFSETQ. V shed 5 bases and J shed 13 bases, with 19 bases lying between them. The CDR3 spans 13 residues. The CDR3 nucleotides read TGCGCCAGCAGGTTGACCTCCCGGGACGAACAGTTCTTC. Amino acid sequence: CASRLTSRDEQFF. The whole variable domain, filled in from reference TRBV5-1 and TRBJ2-1, reads KAGVTQTPRYLIKTRGQQVTLSCSPISGHRSVSWYQQTPGQGLQFLFEYFSETQRNKGNFPGRFSGRQFSNSRSEMNVSTLELGDSALYLCASRLTSRDEQFFGPGTRLTVL.

This sequence joins TRBV7-3 and TRBJ2-1; D is possibly TRBD1 (5 bases). CDR1 and CDR2 (germline): SGHTA, FQGTGA. CDR3 length: 14 amino acids. V lost 1 base and J lost 8, with 12 bases in between. In nucleotides, the CDR3 is TGTGCCAGCAGCTTAAATCCGTGGGGCGATGAGCAGTTCTTC. Its translation is CASSLNPWGDEQFF.

The chain couples TRBV30 to TRBJ2-7; D is possibly TRBD1 (6 bases). Germline CDR1 GTSNPN, CDR2 SVGIG (reference sequence). V lost 2 bases, J lost 3 bases, and 17 bases lay in between. This CDR3 region has 15 residues. In nucleotides, the CDR3 is TGTGCCTGGAGTCCCGTGGGACCCAGGGGCTACGAGCAGTACTTC. Translated: CAWSPVGPRGYEQYF.

The chain is built from TRBV28 and TRBJ2-1; the D is unclear. The CDR3 sequence is 15 residues long. Germline V CDR1 and CDR2: MDHEN, SYDVKM. Trimming left V 2 bases short and J 5 bases short, with 13 bases between. As DNA, the CDR3 is TGTGCCAGCAGTTTAAGTGGGCTCCCTCACAATGAGCAGTTCTTC. This codes for CASSLSGLPHNEQFF.

This chain joins TRBV5-5 and TRBJ1-1; TRBD1 is a possible D gene (5 bases). V lost 0 bases and J lost 1, with 10 bases in between. The CDR3 loop spans 15 amino acids. The germline V gene encodes CDR1 SGHKS and CDR2 YYEKEE (reference sequence). The DNA for the CDR3 is TGTGCCAGCAGCTTGGGTGGGGGTTGGAACACTGAAGCTTTCTTT. Translating gives CASSLGGGWNTEAFF.

This chain joins TRBV5-1 and TRBJ2-5, with D possibly matching TRBD2 (7 bases). Germline V gene data show CDR1 as SGHRS and CDR2 as YFSETQ. The V end lost 3 bases, the J end lost 0 bases, and 15 bases lay between the germline ends. The CDR3 length is 16 residues. The CDR3 here is CASSSGGHLYQETQYF. CDR3 coding DNA: TGCGCCAGCAGCTCGGGGGGACACTTGTACCAAGAGACCCAGTACTTC.

This chain connects TRBV10-1 to TRBJ2-5; D remains ambiguous. The CDR3 runs to 14 residues. Germline V gene lookup returns CDR1 WNHNN and CDR2 SYGVQD (reference sequence). V was trimmed by 0 bases and J by 5 bases, leaving 10 bases between them. CDR3 sequence: CASSESRLVETQYF. The CDR3 bases are TGCGCCAGCAGTGAGTCAAGGCTAGTGGAGACCCAGTACTTC.

This chain uses TRBV10-3 with TRBJ2-7; D remains ambiguous. V was shortened by 5 bases and J by 3 bases, with 11 bases between the two germline ends. The CDR3 length is 13 residues. The germline V gene encodes CDR1 ENHRY and CDR2 SYGVKD. CDR3 amino acids: CAISPVMSYEQYF. Written as DNA, the CDR3 is TGTGCCATCAGTCCCGTAATGAGCTACGAGCAGTACTTC.

The chain carries TRBV27 and TRBJ1-2, with D possibly matching TRBD1 (6 bases). This CDR3 contains 14 residues. V was trimmed by 6 bases and J by 0 bases, leaving 11 bases between them. Per germline, CDR1 MNHEY and CDR2 SMNVEV (reference sequence). For the CDR3, the DNA is TGTGCCAGCAGCATGACAGGAGCTAACTATGGCTACACCTTC. Protein sequence: CASSMTGANYGYTF.

This chain connects TRBV11-3 to TRBJ2-6, with no clear D. This CDR3 has 16 residues. Trimming pared 5 bases from V and 0 bases from J, leaving 11 bases between. Per germline, CDR1 SGHNT and CDR2 YENEEA. The CDR3 loop is CASSTGRTSGANVLTF. Written as DNA, the CDR3 is TGTGCCAGCAGCACTGGACGGACCTCTGGGGCCAACGTCCTGACTTTC.

The chain carries TRBV9 and TRBJ2-4, with D possibly being TRBD1 (5 bases). The germline gives CDR1 SGDLS, CDR2 YYNGEE. CDR3 length: 19 residues. Deletions cut 3 bases from V and 1 base from J, with 23 bases between. DNA of the CDR3: TGTGCCAGCAGCGCCGTAGGGGATGTTAATATCGGGGCCAAAAACATTCAGTACTTC. The encoded protein is CASSAVGDVNIGAKNIQYF.

This chain uses TRBV28 with TRBJ2-3, with D possibly TRBD1 on 5 matching bases. V was clipped by 7 bases and J by 0 bases, with 17 bases between them. This CDR3 is 16 amino acids long. Germline loops: CDR1 MDHEN, CDR2 SYDVKM. The DNA of the CDR3 is TGTGCCAGCACTTTCCAAGGACACCTGAGCACAGATACGCAGTATTTT. This gives the protein CASTFQGHLSTDTQYF. Filled out from reference TRBV28 and TRBJ2-3, the complete variable domain reads DVKVTQSSRYLVKRTGEKVFLECVQDMDHENMFWYRQDPGLGLRLIYFSYDVKMKEKGDIPEGYSVSREKKERFSLILESASTNQTSMYLCASTFQGHLSTDTQYFGPGTRLTVL.

The chain has TRBV18 and TRBJ1-1; D gene unclear. The CDR3 runs 14 residues. The ends were cut back, 2 bases at V and 4 bases at J, with 11 bases in the middle. Germline V gives CDR1 KGHSH, CDR2 LQKENI. Here the CDR3 DNA reads TGTGCCAGCTCACCAAACGGGGTGGGCACTGAAGCTTTCTTT. Translated, it gives CASSPNGVGTEAFF.

The chain has TRBV18 and TRBJ1-6; perhaps TRBD1 as D (5 bases). V lost 0 bases, J lost 0 bases, and 9 bases lay in between. This CDR3 comprises 17 residues. The germline CDR1 and CDR2 sequences are KGHSH and LQKENI. In DNA form, the CDR3 reads TGTGCCAGCTCACCACCGGGGGTCAGCTCCTATAATTCACCCCTCCACTTT. Its protein is CASSPPGVSSYNSPLHF.

The chain carries TRBV9 and TRBJ2-3; 9 bases map to TRBD2. Trimming at V came to 4 bases and at J to 1 base, leaving 4 bases not matched to a gene. CDR1 and CDR2 from the germline V gene are SGDLS and YYNGEE. This CDR3 spans 15 amino acids. Here the CDR3 reads CASSSRTSGTDTQYF. For the CDR3, the DNA is TGTGCCAGCAGCTCGAGGACTAGCGGCACAGATACGCAGTATTTT.

This clone has only one observation. This chain links TRBV7-9 with TRBJ2-2; 9 bases match TRBD1. The V segment lost 5 bases and the J segment 7 bases; nucleotides outside the gene matches: 5. The germline CDR1 and CDR2 sequences are SEHNR and FQNEAQ (reference sequence). The CDR3 totals 14 residues. As DNA, the CDR3 is TGTGCCAGCAGCCCACAGGGGGCGGGCGGGGAGCTGTTTTTT. The encoded protein is CASSPQGAGGELFF.

The chain carries TRBV5-1 and TRBJ2-3; maybe TRBD2 (5 bases). The germline CDR1 and CDR2 sequences are SGHRS and YFSETQ. The ends were cut back, 0 bases at V and 5 bases at J, with 13 bases in the middle. The CDR3 length is 15 residues. The CDR3, as DNA: TGCGCCAGCAGCTTGGCTTTCAACCGGGGAGATACGCAGTATTTT. Translation: CASSLAFNRGDTQYF.

With regard to this clone: At one end the junction does not follow the germline gene, possibly because of a read error. The chain has TRBV20-1 and TRBJ1-2, with 9 bases identical to TRBD1. The V gene's germline CDR1 is DFQATT and CDR2 SNEGSKA (reference sequence). This CDR3 has 9 amino acids. The CDR3 is CSARQDRGF. The CDR3 region has the DNA TGCAGTGCTAGACAGGACAGGGGTTTT.

The rearrangement joins TRBV7-9 to TRBJ2-1; D not resolved. The germline gives CDR1 SEHNR, CDR2 FQNEAQ (reference sequence). The V end was cut by 2 bases, the J end by 6 bases, with 14 bases between. CDR3 length equals 15 residues. The CDR3 spells CASSLLLGRFNEQFF. In DNA form, the CDR3 reads TGTGCCAGCAGCTTATTACTGGGAAGATTCAATGAGCAGTTCTTC.

This chain links TRBV7-9 with TRBJ2-3, with TRBD2 as a possible D gene (5 bases). Trimming cost V 3 bases and J 6 bases, with 16 bases left between them. This CDR3 has 15 amino acids. Germline V gene data show CDR1 as SEHNR and CDR2 as FQNEAQ (reference sequence). CDR3 residues: CASSFRGQFRDTQYF. CDR3 coding DNA: TGTGCCAGCAGCTTTCGCGGGCAATTTCGGGATACGCAGTATTTT.

The chain has TRBV5-1 and TRBJ2-7; 7 bases fit TRBD1. V lost 2 bases and J lost 6; bases outside the gene matches: 5. CDR1 SGHRS and CDR2 YFSETQ come from the germline V gene. This CDR3 has 13 residues. CDR3 DNA: TGCGCCAGCAGCTTAACAGGGGTTGGCGAGCAGTACTTC. Translated, it gives CASSLTGVGEQYF.

The chain recombines TRBV28 with TRBJ2-1; D gene unclear. The V gene's germline CDR1 is MDHEN and CDR2 SYDVKM. This CDR3 has 12 amino acids. The germline V and J ends were trimmed by 5 bases and 7 bases, with 9 bases remaining between them. The CDR3: CASSRMGNEQFF. DNA for the CDR3: TGTGCCAGCAGTCGGATGGGTAATGAGCAGTTCTTC. The variable domain in full, with the rest retrieved from reference TRBV28 and TRBJ2-1, is DVKVTQSSRYLVKRTGEKVFLECVQDMDHENMFWYRQDPGLGLRLIYFSYDVKMKEKGDIPEGYSVSREKKERFSLILESASTNQTSMYLCASSRMGNEQFFGPGTRLTVL.

The CDR3 DNA reads as TGTGCCAGCAGCTCTAAAAGACAGGGTCGGGACCACAATGAGCAGTTCTTC. The encoded protein is CASSSKRQGRDHNEQFF. The chain links TRBV7-6 to TRBJ2-1; 7 nucleotides line up with TRBD1. The V gene end was trimmed by 4 bases and the J gene end by 5 bases; junction bases not matched to a gene: 14. Looked up from germline, CDR1 is SGHVS and CDR2 is FNYEAQ. The CDR3 length is 17 residues. Filled out from reference TRBV7-6 and TRBJ2-1, the complete variable domain reads GAGVSQSPRYKVTKRGQDVALRCDPISGHVSLYWYRQALGQGPEFLTYFNYEAQQDKSGLPNDRFSAERPEGSISTLTIQRTEQRDSAMYRCASSSKRQGRDHNEQFFGPGTRLTVL.

This sequence joins TRBV5-1 and TRBJ1-1; D possibly corresponds to TRBD1 (6 bases). The CDR3 consists of 15 residues. Germline CDR1 is SGHRS and CDR2 is YFSETQ. Deletions cut 2 bases from V and 6 bases from J, with 17 bases between. In DNA form, the CDR3 reads TGCGCCAGCAGCTTCAACACAGGGCCGGGGGCTGAAGCTTTCTTT. Translation gives CASSFNTGPGAEAFF.